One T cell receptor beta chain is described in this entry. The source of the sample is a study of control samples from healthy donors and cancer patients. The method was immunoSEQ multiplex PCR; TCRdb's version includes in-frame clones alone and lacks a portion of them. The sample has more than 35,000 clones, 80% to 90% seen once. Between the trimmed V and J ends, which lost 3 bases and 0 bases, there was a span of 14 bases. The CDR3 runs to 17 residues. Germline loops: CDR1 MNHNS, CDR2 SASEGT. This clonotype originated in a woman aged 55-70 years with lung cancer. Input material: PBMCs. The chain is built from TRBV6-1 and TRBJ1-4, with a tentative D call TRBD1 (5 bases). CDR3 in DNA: TGTGCCAGCAGTGACCAGGGTCGCCTTACAACTAATGAAAAACTGTTTTTT. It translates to CASSDQGRLTTNEKLFF.